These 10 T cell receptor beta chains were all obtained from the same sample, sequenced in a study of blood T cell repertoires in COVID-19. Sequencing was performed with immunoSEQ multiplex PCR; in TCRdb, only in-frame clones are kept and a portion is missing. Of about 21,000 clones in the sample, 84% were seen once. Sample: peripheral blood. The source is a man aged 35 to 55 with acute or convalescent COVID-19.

This chain's CDR3 is CATSDPAGYTDTQYF. The CDR3 DNA is TGTGCCACCAGTGATCCTGCGGGCTACACAGATACGCAGTATTTT. V gene TRBV24-1 combines with J gene TRBJ2-3; D is perhaps TRBD2 (5 bases). CDR3 length: 15 residues. Deletions cut 3 bases from V and 2 bases from J, with 11 bases between. The germline gives CDR1 KGHDR, CDR2 SFDVKD.

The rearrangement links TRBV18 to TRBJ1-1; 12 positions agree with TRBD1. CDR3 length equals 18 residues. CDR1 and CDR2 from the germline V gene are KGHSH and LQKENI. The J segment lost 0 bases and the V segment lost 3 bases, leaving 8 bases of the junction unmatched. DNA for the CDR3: TGTGCCAGCTCACCGGGACAGGGGGCTATATTCATGAACACTGAAGCTTTCTTT. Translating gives CASSPGQGAIFMNTEAFF.

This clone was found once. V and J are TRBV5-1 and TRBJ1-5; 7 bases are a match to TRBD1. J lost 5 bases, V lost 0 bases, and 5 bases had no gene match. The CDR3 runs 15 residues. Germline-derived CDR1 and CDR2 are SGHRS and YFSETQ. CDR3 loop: CASSLGTGAHQPQHF. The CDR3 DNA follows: TGCGCCAGCAGCTTGGGTACAGGGGCCCATCAGCCCCAGCATTTT.

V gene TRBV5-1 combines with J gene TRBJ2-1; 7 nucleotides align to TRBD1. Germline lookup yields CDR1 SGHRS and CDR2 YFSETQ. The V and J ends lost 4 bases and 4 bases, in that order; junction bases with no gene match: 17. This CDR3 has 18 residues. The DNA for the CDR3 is TGCGCCAGCAGCCCCCGACAGGGCATTCCTACTACGTACAATGAGCAGTTCTTC. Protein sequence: CASSPRQGIPTTYNEQFF.

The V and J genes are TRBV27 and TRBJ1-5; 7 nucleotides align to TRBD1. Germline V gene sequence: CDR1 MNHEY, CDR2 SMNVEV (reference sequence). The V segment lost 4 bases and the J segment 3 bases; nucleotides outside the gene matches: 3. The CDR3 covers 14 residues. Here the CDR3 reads CASSSGTVNQPQHF. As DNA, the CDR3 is TGTGCCAGCAGTTCTGGGACAGTCAATCAGCCCCAGCATTTT.

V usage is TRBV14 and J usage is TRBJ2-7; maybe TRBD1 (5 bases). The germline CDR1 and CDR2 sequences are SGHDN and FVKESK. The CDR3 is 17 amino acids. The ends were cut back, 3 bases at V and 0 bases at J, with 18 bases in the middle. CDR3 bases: TGTGCCAGCAGCCATCGAAGGGTGCAGGGTAGCTCCTACGAGCAGTACTTC. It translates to CASSHRRVQGSSYEQYF. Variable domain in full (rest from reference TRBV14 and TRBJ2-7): EAGVTQFPSHSVIEKGQTVTLRCDPISGHDNLYWYRRVMGKEIKFLLHFVKESKQDESGMPNNRFLAERTGGTYSTLKVQPAELEDSGVYFCASSHRRVQGSSYEQYFGPGTRLTVT.

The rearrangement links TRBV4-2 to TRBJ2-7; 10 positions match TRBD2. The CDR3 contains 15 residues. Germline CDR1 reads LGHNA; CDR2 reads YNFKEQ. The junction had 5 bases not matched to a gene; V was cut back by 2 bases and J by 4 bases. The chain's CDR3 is CASSQSSGGSYEQYF. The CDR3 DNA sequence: TGTGCCAGCAGCCAATCTAGCGGGGGCTCATACGAGCAGTACTTC.

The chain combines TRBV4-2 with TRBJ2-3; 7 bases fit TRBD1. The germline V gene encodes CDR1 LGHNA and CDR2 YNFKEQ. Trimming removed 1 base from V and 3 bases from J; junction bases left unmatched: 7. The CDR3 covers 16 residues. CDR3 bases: TGTGCCAGCAGCCAAGCCGCGGACAGGTTTACAGATACGCAGTATTTT. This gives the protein CASSQAADRFTDTQYF.

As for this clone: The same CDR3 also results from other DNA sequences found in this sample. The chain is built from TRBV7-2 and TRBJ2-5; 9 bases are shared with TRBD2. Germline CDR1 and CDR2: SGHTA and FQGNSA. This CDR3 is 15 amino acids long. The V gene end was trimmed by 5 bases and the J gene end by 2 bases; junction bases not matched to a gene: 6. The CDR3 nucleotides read TGTGCCAGCAGCCCCACCGCGGGGGGGCAAGAGACCCAGTACTTC. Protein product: CASSPTAGGQETQYF.

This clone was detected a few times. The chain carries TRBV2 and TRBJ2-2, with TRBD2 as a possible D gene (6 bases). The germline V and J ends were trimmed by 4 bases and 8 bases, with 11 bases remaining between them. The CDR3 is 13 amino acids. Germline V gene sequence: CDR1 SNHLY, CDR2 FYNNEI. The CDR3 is CASSAGLPGELFF. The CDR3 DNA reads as TGTGCCAGCAGTGCGGGACTCCCAGGGGAGCTGTTTTTT.